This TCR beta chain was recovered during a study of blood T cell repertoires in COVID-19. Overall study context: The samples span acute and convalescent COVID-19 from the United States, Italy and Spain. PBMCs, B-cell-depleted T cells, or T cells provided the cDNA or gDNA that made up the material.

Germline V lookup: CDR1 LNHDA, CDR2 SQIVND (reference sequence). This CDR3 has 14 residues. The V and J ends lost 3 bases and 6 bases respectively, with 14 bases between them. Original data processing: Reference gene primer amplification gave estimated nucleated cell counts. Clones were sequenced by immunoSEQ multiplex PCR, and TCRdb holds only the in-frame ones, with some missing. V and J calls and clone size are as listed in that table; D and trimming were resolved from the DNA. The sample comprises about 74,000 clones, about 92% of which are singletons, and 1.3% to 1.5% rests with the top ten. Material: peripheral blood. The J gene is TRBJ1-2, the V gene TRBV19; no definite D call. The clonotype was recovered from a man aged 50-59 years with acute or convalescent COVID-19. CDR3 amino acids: CASSIGGGLNGYTF. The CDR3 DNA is TGTGCCAGTAGTATTGGAGGAGGACTAAATGGCTACACCTTC.